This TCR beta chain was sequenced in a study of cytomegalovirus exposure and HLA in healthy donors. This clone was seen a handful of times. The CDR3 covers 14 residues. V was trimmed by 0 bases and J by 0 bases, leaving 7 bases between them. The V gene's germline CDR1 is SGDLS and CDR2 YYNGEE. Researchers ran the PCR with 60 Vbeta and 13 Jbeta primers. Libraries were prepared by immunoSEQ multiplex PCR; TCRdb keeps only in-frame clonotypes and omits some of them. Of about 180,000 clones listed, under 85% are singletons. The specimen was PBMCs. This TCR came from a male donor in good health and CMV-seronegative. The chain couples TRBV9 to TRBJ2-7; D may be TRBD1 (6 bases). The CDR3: CASSVGTDSYEQYF. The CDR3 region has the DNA TGTGCCAGCAGCGTAGGGACAGACTCCTACGAGCAGTACTTC.